This T cell receptor beta chain was sequenced during a study of technical replicates of blood from a handful of donors. TCRdb's copy holds only in-frame clones and misses some; the assay was immunoSEQ multiplex PCR. The sample consists of 6,000 to 7,000 clones, 90% to 97% of them appearing once. With V trimmed by 3 bases and J by 3 bases, 6 bases remained unmatched. CDR1 and CDR2 (germline): LNHDA, SQIVND (reference sequence). The CDR3 is 16 amino acids. The chain carries TRBV19 and TRBJ1-5; 9 bases fit TRBD1. Sequenced material: PBMCs. The TCR originated in a human donor in good health. CDR3 amino acids: CASSIRTGADNQPQHF. For the CDR3, the DNA is TGTGCCAGTAGTATCCGGACAGGGGCGGACAATCAGCCCCAGCATTTT. Full variable domain (missing parts from reference TRBV19 and TRBJ1-5): DGGITQSPKYLFRKEGQNVTLSCEQNLNHDAMYWYRQDPGQGLRLIYYSQIVNDFQKGDIAEGYSVSREKKESFPLTVTSAQKNPTAFYLCASSIRTGADNQPQHFGDGTRLSIL.